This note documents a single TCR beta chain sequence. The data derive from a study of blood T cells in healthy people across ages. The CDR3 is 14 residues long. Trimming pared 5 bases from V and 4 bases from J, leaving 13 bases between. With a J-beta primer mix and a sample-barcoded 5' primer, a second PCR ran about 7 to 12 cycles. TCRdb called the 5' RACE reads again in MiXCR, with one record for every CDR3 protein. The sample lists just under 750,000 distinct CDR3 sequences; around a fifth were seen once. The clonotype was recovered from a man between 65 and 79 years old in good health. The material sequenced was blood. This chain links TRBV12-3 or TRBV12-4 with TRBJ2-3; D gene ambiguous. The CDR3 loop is CASSTERVADTQYF. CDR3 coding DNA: TGTGCCAGCAGTACAGAAAGGGTCGCAGATACGCAGTATTTT.